The clone carrying this TCR beta chain appeared a single time. Its antigen remains unidentified. V was pared by 4 bases and J by 4 bases, with 9 bases of the junction left unmatched. CDR1 and CDR2 from the germline V gene are MDHEN and SYDVKM. This CDR3 contains 15 residues. The libraries were made with immunoSEQ version 4 in survey mode. Generated by immunoSEQ multiplex PCR, the TCRdb table keeps only in-frame clones and is missing some. The sample holds under 45,000 clones, roughly nine tenths seen once. This nonspecific control used anti-CD3/anti-CD28 bead stimulation of CD4+ T cells. Responding CD4+ T cells were sorted by upregulation of both CD40 ligand and CD69. For around 18 hours, CD8-depleted PBMCs received anti-CD28/CD49d costimulation, a CD40-blocking antibody and enfuvirtide. This record comes from a study of persistence of HIV-infected CD4 T cells. Notes on the study in general: Degenerate expanded CDR3beta sequences were enriched among CMV- and Gag-responding cells. Rare CMV-responding cells carrying HIV-1 proviruses were not analyzed separately for TCR.

The chain combines TRBV28 with TRBJ1-2; 7 bases match TRBD1. This receptor was obtained from an adult man with HIV who was CMV-seropositive. The source material was CD4+ T cells sorted from PBMCs after roughly 18-hour stimulation, sampled from a patient who received antiretroviral therapy. CDR3 sequence reads: CASSYGRGSSYGYTF. CDR3 bases: TGTGCCAGCAGTTATGGCAGGGGGTCATCCTATGGCTACACCTTC.